This note documents a single T cell receptor beta chain sequence. Its matching antigen is unknown. Vbeta (60) and Jbeta (13) primers were used in the PCR. Measured with immunoSEQ multiplex PCR; TCRdb has only the in-frame clones, and not every one. Of more than 95,000 clones in the sample, roughly 85% were seen once. At the time of sampling, donors were nominally healthy, though unrecorded immune exposures were likely. The data belong to a study of cytomegalovirus exposure and HLA in healthy donors. Study-wide results and limits: Specific recognition of CMV antigens was confirmed in vitro for a few chains (all CMV-associated).

This CDR3 spans 14 amino acids. Between the trimmed V and J ends, which lost 7 bases and 0 bases, there was a span of 9 bases. Germline loops: CDR1 MNHNS, CDR2 SASEGT. The chain links TRBV6-1 to TRBJ2-2; tentative D call: TRBD2 (5 bases). This clonotype was obtained from a woman between 35 and 50 years old in good health and CMV-seropositive. The sequenced material came from PBMCs. The CDR3 sequence: CASKLGTNTGELFF. CDR3 in DNA: TGTGCCAGCAAACTAGGTACGAACACCGGGGAGCTGTTTTTT.